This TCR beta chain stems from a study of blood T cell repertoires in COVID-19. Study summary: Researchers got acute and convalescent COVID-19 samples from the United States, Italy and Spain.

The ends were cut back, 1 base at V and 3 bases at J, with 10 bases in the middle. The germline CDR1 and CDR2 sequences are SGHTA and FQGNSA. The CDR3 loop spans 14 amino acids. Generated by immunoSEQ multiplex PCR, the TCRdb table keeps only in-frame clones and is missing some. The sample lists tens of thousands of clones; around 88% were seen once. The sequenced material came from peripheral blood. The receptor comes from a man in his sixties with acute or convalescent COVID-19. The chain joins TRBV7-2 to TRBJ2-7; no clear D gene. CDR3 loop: CASSLDNSVYEQYF. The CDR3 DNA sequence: TGTGCCAGCAGCTTAGATAACTCGGTCTACGAGCAGTACTTC.